One and the same sample provided the 17 T cell receptor beta chains below, sequenced in a study of blood T cell repertoires in COVID-19. The protocol was immunoSEQ multiplex PCR, while the TCRdb copy is restricted to in-frame clones and leaves out a portion. Of about 140,000 clones detected, more than 75% appear once; the ten largest clones hold about 11%. The sample consisted of PBMCs or T cells enriched from blood (not recorded which). The receptor set was obtained from a man in his sixties who had recovered from COVID-19.

This clone occurred once. Here the CDR3 reads CASSYSGPPQGSGYTF. As DNA, the CDR3 is TGTGCCAGCAGTTACTCAGGGCCCCCACAGGGATCGGGCTACACCTTC. The chain recombines TRBV6-5 with TRBJ1-2, with TRBD1 as a possible D gene (6 bases). Trimming pared 0 bases from V and 8 bases from J, leaving 19 bases between. The CDR3 is 16 amino acids. Germline lookup yields CDR1 MNHEY and CDR2 SVGAGI.

The CDR3 sequence is CASSQAGQGEKLFF. The CDR3 DNA sequence: TGCGCCAGCAGCCAAGCGGGACAAGGAGAAAAACTGTTTTTT. The chain recombines TRBV4-1 with TRBJ1-4; D is perhaps TRBD1 (6 bases). The CDR3 totals 14 residues. V was cut by 1 base and J by 8 bases, with 11 bases left in between. CDR1 is MGHRA, CDR2 YSYEKL, per germline.

The CDR3 DNA follows: TGTGCCAGCAGCTTAGGGTCGACAGGAGATGAGCAGTTCTTC. Translating gives CASSLGSTGDEQFF. The chain has TRBV11-2 and TRBJ2-1; D is possibly TRBD1 (6 bases). V shed 1 base and J shed 8 bases, with 12 bases lying between them. Per the germline V gene, CDR1 is SGHAT and CDR2 is FQNNGV. The CDR3 sequence is 14 residues long.

This clone was found a few times. CDR3 protein: CASSLMREGEKLFF. CDR3 bases: TGTGCCAGCAGCTTAATGAGGGAAGGTGAAAAACTGTTTTTT. The V call is TRBV7-3, the J call TRBJ1-4; D gene unclear. V lost 1 base and J 7 bases, leaving 10 bases between the germline ends. Per the germline V gene, CDR1 is SGHTA and CDR2 is FQGTGA. This CDR3 spans 14 amino acids.

The genes are TRBV15 and TRBJ2-3; 14 nucleotides match TRBD2. This CDR3 region has 20 residues. With 0 bases clipped from V and 6 bases from J, the junction kept 14 bases outside the gene matches. Germline V gene lookup returns CDR1 LNHNV and CDR2 YYDKDF (reference sequence). This CDR3 reads CATSREPPGLAGAGGDTQYF. CDR3 coding DNA: TGTGCCACCAGCAGAGAACCCCCGGGACTAGCGGGAGCGGGGGGGGATACGCAGTATTTT.

V is TRBV30 and J is TRBJ2-7, with 9 bases that match TRBD1. Germline-derived CDR1 and CDR2 are GTSNPN and SVGIG (reference sequence). With 4 bases clipped from V and 2 bases from J, the junction kept 6 bases outside the gene matches. CDR3 length: 14 amino acids. The CDR3 DNA follows: TGTGCCTGGAAGGACAGGGGTTACCCCTACGAGCAGTACTTC. Translating it yields CAWKDRGYPYEQYF. The full variable domain, in which reference TRBV30 and TRBJ2-7 provide the parts outside the CDR3, is SQTIHQWPATLVQPVGSPLSLECTVEGTSNPNLYWYRQAAGRGLQLLFYSVGIGQISSEVPQNLSASRPQDRQFILSSKKLLLSDSGFYLCAWKDRGYPYEQYFGPGTRLTVT.

The chain employs TRBV12-2 and TRBJ1-2; TRBD1 is taken as the D call from the table, unchecked against the DNA. TRBV12-2 is a recognized pseudogene. The CDR3 sequence is 13 residues long. The CDR3: CASCLETPYGYTF. In nucleotides, the CDR3 is TGTGCAAGTTGCTTAGAGACACCCTATGGCTACACCTTC.

The chain employs TRBV20-1 and TRBJ2-3, with TRBD2 matching 7 bases. V gave up 3 bases and J gave up 4 bases; unmatched junction bases: 4. CDR3 length: 13 residues. The germline V gene has CDR1 DFQATT and CDR2 SNEGSKA (reference sequence). CDR3 in amino acids: CSASGRVSDTQYF. CDR3 sequence (DNA): TGCAGTGCTAGTGGGAGGGTCTCAGATACGCAGTATTTT.

The chain couples TRBV29-1 to TRBJ1-2; D gene unclear. Trimming shortened V by 4 bases and J by 10 bases, and 16 bases separated the two germline ends. The CDR3 is made up of 12 amino acids. The germline V gene encodes CDR1 SQVTM and CDR2 ANQGSEA. The CDR3 DNA reads TGCAGCGTTGGGGAGGGCTTTCTTGACTACACCTTC. This encodes CSVGEGFLDYTF.

This clone has only a few counts. V gene TRBV5-4 combines with J gene TRBJ1-1; D may be TRBD1 (5 bases). Trimming cost V 0 bases and J 7 bases, with 19 bases left between them. CDR1 is SGHNT, CDR2 YYREEE, per germline (reference sequence). The CDR3 loop spans 16 amino acids. The chain's CDR3 is CASSLGPFGDSYEAFF. CDR3 nucleotide sequence: TGTGCCAGCAGCTTGGGACCTTTTGGGGACTCTTATGAAGCTTTCTTT. Variable domain in full (rest from reference TRBV5-4 and TRBJ1-1): ETGVTQSPTHLIKTRGQQVTLRCSSQSGHNTVSWYQQALGQGPQFIFQYYREEENGRGNFPPRFSGLQFPNYSSELNVNALELDDSALYLCASSLGPFGDSYEAFFGQGTRLTVV.

This chain links TRBV3-1 (or the pseudogene TRBV3-2) with TRBJ2-3, with D perhaps matching TRBD2 (6 bases). Germline CDR1 LGHDT, CDR2 YNNKEL (reference sequence). The germline V and J ends were trimmed by 0 bases and 5 bases, with 12 bases remaining between them. This CDR3 has 15 amino acids. The CDR3 here is CASSQDKVAVDTQYF. In nucleotides, the CDR3 is TGTGCCAGCAGCCAAGATAAAGTAGCGGTAGATACGCAGTATTTT.

The chain uses TRBV5-1 and TRBJ2-1; D perhaps matches TRBD1 (6 bases). In germline, CDR1 is SGHRS, CDR2 YFSETQ. This CDR3 region has 15 residues. Between the trimmed V and J ends, which lost 2 bases and 3 bases, there was a span of 12 bases. The CDR3 reads CASSFATGYYNEQFF. Here the CDR3 DNA reads TGCGCCAGCAGCTTTGCGACAGGTTACTACAATGAGCAGTTCTTC.

J is TRBJ1-1 and V is TRBV30; a weak D match, TRBD1 (5 bases). Germline V gene data show CDR1 as GTSNPN and CDR2 as SVGIG (reference sequence). The CDR3 covers 15 residues. V lost 3 bases and J lost 5, with 19 bases in between. CDR3 sequence: CAWSWGEGSRTEAFF. In DNA, the CDR3 is TGTGCCTGGAGCTGGGGGGAGGGATCGCGTACTGAAGCTTTCTTT.

The chain recombines TRBV18 with TRBJ1-4, with D possibly being TRBD1 (5 bases). V shed 6 bases and J shed 4 bases, with 12 bases lying between them. CDR1 is KGHSH and CDR2 is LQKENI in the germline V gene. The CDR3 spans 14 residues. The CDR3: CASSGPRGNEKLFF. DNA for the CDR3: TGTGCCAGCTCTGGACCTAGGGGTAATGAAAAACTGTTTTTT.

The chain is built from TRBV24-1 and TRBJ1-4; weak D call: TRBD1 (5 bases). The CDR3 extends over 14 amino acids. Looked up from germline, CDR1 is KGHDR and CDR2 is SFDVKD. V was cut by 4 bases and J by 4 bases, with 9 bases left in between. The chain's CDR3 is CATSEGGSNEKLFF. The CDR3 bases are TGTGCCACCAGTGAGGGGGGGAGTAATGAAAAACTGTTTTTT.

The chain has TRBV12-3 or TRBV12-4 and TRBJ2-3, with no clear D. The CDR3 is made up of 13 amino acids. V shed 3 bases and J shed 1 base, with 5 bases lying between them. This CDR3 is CASSFRGTDTQYF. The CDR3 DNA reads as TGTGCCAGCAGTTTCCGGGGCACAGATACGCAGTATTTT.

This clone occurred once. The rearrangement uses TRBV7-9 and TRBJ1-2; the D gene is possibly TRBD1 (6 bases). V was shortened by 0 bases and J by 2 bases, with 7 bases between the two germline ends. The CDR3 runs to 14 residues. Germline CDR1 SEHNR, CDR2 FQNEAQ (reference sequence). CDR3 loop: CASSLAGANYGYTF. In DNA, the CDR3 is TGTGCCAGCAGCTTAGCGGGGGCAAACTATGGCTACACCTTC.